This T cell receptor (beta chain) comes out of a study of early T cells in non-severe SARS-CoV-2 infection. Study information: Chains were not paired, and sequencing was done on bulk RNA from unsorted whole blood.

TCRdb reprocessed the 5' RACE reads via MiXCR and lists one record per CDR3 protein. The sample lists 57,000 or so distinct CDR3 sequences, 12% occurring once. The TCR comes from an adult who was a healthcare worker with PCR-confirmed SARS-CoV-2 infection or an uninfected control (not recorded which). The donor label of this sample is uncertain. The source material was whole blood, sampled at baseline.

The CDR3 loop is CASSVGTARGEQFF. In DNA, the CDR3 is TGCGCCAGCAGTGTCGGGACAGCGAGGGGTGAGCAGTTCTTC. The chain combines TRBV10-1 with TRBJ2-1; 7 nucleotides line up with TRBD1. V shed 4 bases, J shed 9 bases, and the junction held 9 bases outside the gene matches. The germline V gene has CDR1 WNHNN and CDR2 SYGVQD (reference sequence). The CDR3 sequence is 14 residues long.